This T cell receptor beta chain was sequenced during a study of T cells in Graves' hyperthyroidism and ophthalmopathy. Study-wide background: Staff took peripheral blood when the initial diagnosis was made, before any treatment began.

With regard to this clonotype: What it binds is unknown.

Amplification of TCR beta CDR3 regions was performed using RNA transcripts as template. The TCR CDR3 was amplified in a first-round RT-PCR using the HTBI primer set. From the multiplex PCR reads, TCRdb called clonotypes with MiXCR, one entry per CDR3 protein. The profile shows 700,000 to 950,000 distinct CDR3 sequences, 35% of them singletons. V was trimmed by 5 bases and J by 5 bases, leaving 16 bases between them. The CDR3 extends over 14 amino acids. CDR1 is SEHNR, CDR2 FQNEAQ, per germline (reference sequence). Study outcomes and limitations: Using 13 V-J features, a model discriminated ophthalmopathy from stable hyperthyroidism. Ophthalmopathy was predicted by the model a median of around 5.9 months ahead of onset.

The PBMCs had their origin in 10 ml of fresh peripheral blood. The sequence came from a woman aged 35 to 49 with Graves' hyperthyroidism. The V and J genes are TRBV7-9 and TRBJ2-7; possibly TRBD1 for D (6 bases). The sequencing sample was made of blood. CDR3 loop: CASSLWRQEHEQYF. CDR3 DNA: TGTGCCAGCAGCCTTTGGAGACAGGAGCACGAGCAGTACTTC.